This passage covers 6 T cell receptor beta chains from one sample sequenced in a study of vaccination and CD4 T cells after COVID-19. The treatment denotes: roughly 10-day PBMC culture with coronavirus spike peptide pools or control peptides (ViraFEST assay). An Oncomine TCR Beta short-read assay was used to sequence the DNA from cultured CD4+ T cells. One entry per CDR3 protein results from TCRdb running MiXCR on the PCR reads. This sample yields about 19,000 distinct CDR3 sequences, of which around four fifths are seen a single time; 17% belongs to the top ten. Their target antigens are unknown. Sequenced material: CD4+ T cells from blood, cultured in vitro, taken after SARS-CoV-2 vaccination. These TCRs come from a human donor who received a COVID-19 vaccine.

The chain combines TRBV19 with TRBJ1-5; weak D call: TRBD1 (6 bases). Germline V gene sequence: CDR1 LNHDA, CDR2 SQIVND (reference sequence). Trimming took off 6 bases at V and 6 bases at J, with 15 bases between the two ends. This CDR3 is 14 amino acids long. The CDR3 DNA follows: TGTGCCAGTAGCAGGGGCAGGGAGGGTCAGCCCCAGCATTTT. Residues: CASSRGREGQPQHF.

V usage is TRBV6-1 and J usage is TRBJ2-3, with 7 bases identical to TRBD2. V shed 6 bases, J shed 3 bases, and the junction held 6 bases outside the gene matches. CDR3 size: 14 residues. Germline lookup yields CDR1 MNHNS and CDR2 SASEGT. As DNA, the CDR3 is TGTGCCAGCAGAGCCAGACTAGCTACAGATACGCAGTATTTT. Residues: CASRARLATDTQYF.

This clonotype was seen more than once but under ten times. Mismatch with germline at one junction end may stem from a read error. Here the CDR3 DNA reads TGTGCCAGCAGCTTCTCTGTACAAGAGACTCAGTACTTC. It specifies CASSFSVQETQYF. The V call is TRBV7-8, the J call TRBJ2-5, with D uncertain. From germline, CDR1 is SGHVS and CDR2 FQNEAQ. CDR3 length equals 13 residues.

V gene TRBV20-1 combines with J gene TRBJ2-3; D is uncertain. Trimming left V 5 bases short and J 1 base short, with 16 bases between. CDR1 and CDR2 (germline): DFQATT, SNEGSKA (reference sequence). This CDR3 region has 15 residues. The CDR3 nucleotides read TGCAGTGCTCTATGGGCCACCACGGGCACAGATACGCAGTATTTT. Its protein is CSALWATTGTDTQYF.

The CDR3 nucleotides read TGTGCTAGTGGTTTGGTACCCGATGGTCAGGGCAACATCGCAGATACGCAGTATTTT. The encoded protein is CASGLVPDGQGNIADTQYF. V and J are TRBV12-5 and TRBJ2-3, with D perhaps matching TRBD1 (5 bases). The CDR3 is 19 amino acids. In germline, CDR1 is LGHNT, CDR2 FRNRAP. Trimming stripped 0 bases from V and 4 bases from J, with 23 bases between.

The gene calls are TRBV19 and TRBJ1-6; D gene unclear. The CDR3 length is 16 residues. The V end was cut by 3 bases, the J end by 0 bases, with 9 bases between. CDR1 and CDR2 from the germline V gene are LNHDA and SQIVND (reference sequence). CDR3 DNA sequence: TGTGCCAGTAGTATGTCACGAAGCTCCTATAATTCACCCCTCCACTTT. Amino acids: CASSMSRSSYNSPLHF.